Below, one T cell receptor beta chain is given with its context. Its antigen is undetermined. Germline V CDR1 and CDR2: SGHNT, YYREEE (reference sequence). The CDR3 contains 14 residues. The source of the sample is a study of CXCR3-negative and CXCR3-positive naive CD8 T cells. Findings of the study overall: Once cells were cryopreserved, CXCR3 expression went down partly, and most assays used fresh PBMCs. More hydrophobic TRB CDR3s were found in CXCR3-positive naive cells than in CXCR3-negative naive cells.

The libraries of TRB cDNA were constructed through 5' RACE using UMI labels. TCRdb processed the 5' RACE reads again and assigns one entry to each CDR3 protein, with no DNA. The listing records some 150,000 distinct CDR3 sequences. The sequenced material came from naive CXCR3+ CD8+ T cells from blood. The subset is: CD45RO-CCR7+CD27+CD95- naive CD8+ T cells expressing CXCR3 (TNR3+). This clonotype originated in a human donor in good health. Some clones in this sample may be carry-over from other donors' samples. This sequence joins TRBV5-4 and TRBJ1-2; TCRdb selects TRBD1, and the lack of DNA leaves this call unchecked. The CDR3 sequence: CASSLVTGNYGYTF.